These 17 T cell receptor beta chains originate from one sample sequenced in a study of T cell clonality in common variable immunodeficiency. Clones were sequenced by immunoSEQ multiplex PCR, and TCRdb holds only the in-frame ones, with some missing. Observed in the sample are roughly 30,000 clones, none of them singletons. For these receptors, no antigen is known. General observations from the study: In common variable immunodeficiency, TCR beta chains reportedly carried fewer deletions and N-nucleotide insertions.

The sequenced material came from peripheral blood mononuclear cells. The receptors originated from a human donor with common variable immunodeficiency.

This clone was seen more than once but under ten times. The observed sequence ends 3 residues before the CDR3 terminus, with the missing tail filled in from the germline J gene. The V gene is TRBV7-8, the J gene TRBJ1-4; a possible D gene is TRBD1 (5 bases). The V end was cut by 0 bases, the J end by 6 bases, with 11 bases between. The CDR3 covers 15 residues. Germline V gene lookup returns CDR1 SGHVS and CDR2 FQNEAQ. The sequenced CDR3 bases are TGTGCCAGCAGCTTAGCGCACGGGGGTTATGAAAAA. It specifies CASSLAHGGYEK. The whole CDR3 protein reads CASSLAHGGYEKLFF.

This clone has at least ten counts. The read stops 3 residues short of the end of the CDR3; the missing end is completed from the germline J gene. The rearrangement uses TRBV7-9 and TRBJ1-1, with D maybe TRBD1 (6 bases). Germline V lookup: CDR1 SEHNR, CDR2 FQNEAQ (reference sequence). V was trimmed by 1 base and J by 2 bases, leaving 11 bases between them. There are 15 residues in the CDR3. The DNA read from the CDR3 is TGTGCCAGCAGCTTAGAGACAGGCCCAAACACTGAA. As protein: CASSLETGPNTE. The CDR3 in full is CASSLETGPNTEAFF.

This clone showed up just a few times. The read stops 3 residues short of the end of the CDR3; the missing end is completed from the germline J gene. The V gene is TRBV5-1, the J gene TRBJ2-7, with TRBD2 as a possible D gene (6 bases). The CDR3 is 15 amino acids. V was cut by 2 bases and J by 1 base, with 13 bases left in between. Germline V lookup: CDR1 SGHRS, CDR2 YFSETQ. The DNA read from the CDR3 is TGCGCCAGCAGCTTAGGCGGGGTGAGTTCCTACGAG. This gives the protein CASSLGGVSSYE. The entire CDR3 protein reads CASSLGGVSSYEQYF.

There are many counts of this clone. The read gets to within 3 residues of the CDR3 end, and the germline J gene fills in the rest. The J gene is TRBJ2-3, the V gene TRBV20-1; D is perhaps TRBD2 (5 bases). The CDR3 covers 15 residues. Germline CDR1 and CDR2: DFQATT and SNEGSKA (reference sequence). V was clipped by 4 bases and J by 2 bases, with 16 bases between them. CDR3 loop: CSANLQERFTDTQYF. Incomplete CDR3 DNA: TGCAGTGCTAACCTGCAGGAGCGGTTCACAGATACG.

This clone was counted ten times or more. The CDR3 end lies 3 residues beyond the end of the read and is filled in from the germline J gene. The chain carries TRBV5-1 and TRBJ2-3, with 11 bases identical to TRBD2. V was clipped by 4 bases and J by 0 bases; unmatched bases: 7. This CDR3 has 17 residues. Germline V gives CDR1 SGHRS, CDR2 YFSETQ. The CDR3 loop reads CASSPGSSGRSTDTQYF. The CDR3 bases that were read are TGCGCCAGCAGCCCGGGGTCTAGCGGGAGGAGCACAGATACG.

A note on this clone: Read coverage stops 3 residues before the CDR3 terminus; the germline J gene supplies the remainder. Other DNA sequences in this sample translate to the same CDR3. The V gene is TRBV7-6, the J gene TRBJ2-1; D ambiguous. The CDR3 is 15 amino acids. Between the trimmed V and J ends, which lost 2 bases and 6 bases, there was a span of 14 bases. Germline values: CDR1 SGHVS, CDR2 FNYEAQ. Incomplete CDR3 DNA: TGTGCCAGCAGCTTACGTCCCCTAGTGGTCAATGAG. This encodes CASSLRPLVVNE. The entire CDR3 protein reads CASSLRPLVVNEQFF.

This clone occurred many times. Sequencing ends 3 residues short of the CDR3 end; the germline J gene provides the rest. The chain employs TRBV7-6 and TRBJ2-5; D remains unclear. The CDR3 has 15 residues. Germline loops: CDR1 SGHVS, CDR2 FNYEAQ. V lost 5 bases to trimming and J lost 2 bases, with 15 bases between them. The DNA read from the CDR3 is TGTGCCAGCAGCACAAGGCCGGAAGGGCAAGAGACC. It codes for CASSTRPEGQET. The complete CDR3 protein is CASSTRPEGQETQYF.

This clone has ten or more counts. The CDR3 end is not reached by the read, which stops 3 residues before it; the germline J gene fills it in. The V call is TRBV19, the J call TRBJ2-3; 7 positions match TRBD1. V was pared by 7 bases and J by 3 bases, with 10 bases of the junction left unmatched. The CDR3 is 15 amino acids. Germline CDR1 LNHDA, CDR2 SQIVND (reference sequence). The covered CDR3 bases are TGTGCCAGTAACAGGGGAATCAGGGTAACAGATACG. This sequence encodes CASNRGIRVTDT. The full-length CDR3 reads as CASNRGIRVTDTQYF.

In its sample, this clone was seen many times. Sequencing ends 3 residues short of the CDR3 end; the germline J gene provides the rest. The gene calls are TRBV20-1 and TRBJ2-1; TRBD2 matches at 14 bases. The V gene end was trimmed by 3 bases and the J gene end by 0 bases; junction bases not matched to a gene: 7. The CDR3 is 18 residues long. Per the germline V gene, CDR1 is DFQATT and CDR2 is SNEGSKA (reference sequence). The chain's CDR3 is CSARGPGTSGSSYNEQFF. Incomplete CDR3 DNA: TGCAGTGCTAGGGGCCCCGGGACTAGCGGGAGCTCCTACAATGAG.

This clone was detected only a few times. The read terminates 3 residues before the CDR3 end, so the remaining end is supplied by the germline J gene. The chain carries TRBV18 and TRBJ2-2; 10 positions match TRBD1. Germline V gives CDR1 KGHSH, CDR2 LQKENI. Trimming at V came to 3 bases and at J to 4 bases, leaving 11 bases not matched to a gene. This CDR3 spans 18 amino acids. The CDR3 reads CASSPLDTGTGVTGELFF. Partial CDR3 DNA: TGTGCCAGCTCACCCCTCGACACCGGGACAGGGGTCACCGGGGAG.

The CDR3: CSAPIGGPPLHF. Partial CDR3 DNA: TGCAGTGCCCCGATAGGGGGCCCCCCC. The chain employs TRBV20-1 and TRBJ1-6, with 7 bases that match TRBD1. The read gets to within 3 residues of the CDR3 end, and the germline J gene fills in the rest. The CDR3 has 12 amino acids. Germline CDR1 and CDR2: DFQATT and SNEGSKA (reference sequence).

In its sample, this clone was seen many times. CDR3 amino acids: CSARRDFYEQYF. Incomplete CDR3 DNA: TGCAGTGCTAGGAGGGACTTCTACGAG. The chain employs TRBV20-1 and TRBJ2-7; a weak D match, TRBD2 (6 bases). Coverage ceases 3 residues before the CDR3 finishes, and the germline J gene fills in the end. The CDR3 loop spans 12 amino acids. Per germline, CDR1 DFQATT and CDR2 SNEGSKA (reference sequence). Trimming removed 3 bases at V and 3 bases at J, with 9 bases between.

In this sample, this clone turned up many times. The CDR3 end lies 3 residues beyond the end of the read and is filled in from the germline J gene. V is TRBV18 and J is TRBJ1-6; D remains ambiguous. The germline V gene encodes CDR1 KGHSH and CDR2 LQKENI. This CDR3 contains 14 residues. Between the trimmed V and J ends, which lost 2 bases and 9 bases, there was a span of 11 bases. This CDR3 reads CASSPGPESSPLHF. CDR3 DNA (partial): TGTGCCAGCTCACCAGGGCCAGAAAGTTCACCC.

This clone has ten or more counts. Sequencing ends 3 residues short of the CDR3 end; the germline J gene provides the rest. This chain joins TRBV28 and TRBJ1-5, with 8 positions matching TRBD1. Germline V CDR1 and CDR2: MDHEN, SYDVKM. Unmatched junction bases numbered 17, after V lost 6 bases and J lost 7 bases. The CDR3 runs to 17 residues. The sequenced CDR3 bases are TGTGCCAGCAGACTAGCCCCCGAAAACAGGGGGGCGCAGCCC. Its protein is CASRLAPENRGAQP. The entire CDR3 sequence reads CASRLAPENRGAQPQHF.

This clone was detected many times. The DNA ends 3 residues before the CDR3 does, and the rest of the CDR3 is filled in from the germline J gene. V and J are TRBV20-1 and TRBJ2-7; the match to TRBD2 covers 9 bases. The germline V gene has CDR1 DFQATT and CDR2 SNEGSKA (reference sequence). Trimming removed 1 base from V and 4 bases from J; junction bases left unmatched: 5. This CDR3 comprises 14 residues. CDR3: CSARVAGARYEQYF. CDR3 DNA, as far as it was read: TGCAGTGCTAGAGTAGCGGGAGCTCGATACGAG.

This clone came up many times. The sequenced CDR3 bases are TGCAGTGCGCCGGGACTAGCAGGCACAGATACG. As protein: CSAPGLAGTDT. The CDR3 reads in full as CSAPGLAGTDTQYF. The chain couples TRBV20-1 to TRBJ2-3; 9 bases line up with TRBD2. The read halts 3 residues ahead of the CDR3 end, with the missing end drawn from the germline J gene. J gave up 1 base and V 6 bases, and 5 bases lay outside the gene matches. CDR1 and CDR2 (germline): DFQATT, SNEGSKA (reference sequence). The CDR3 has 14 amino acids.

Comment on this clone: The observed sequence ends 3 residues before the CDR3 terminus, with the missing tail filled in from the germline J gene. The chain couples TRBV6-2 or TRBV6-3 to TRBJ1-1; no clear D. The length of the CDR3 is 13 residues. V lost 2 bases and J lost 1, with 5 bases in between. The V gene's germline CDR1 is MNHEY and CDR2 SVGEGT. This chain's CDR3 is CASSYQANTEAFF. CDR3 DNA, as far as it was read: TGTGCCAGCAGTTACCAGGCGAACACTGAA.